What follows describes a single T cell receptor beta chain. The antigen it recognizes is unknown. No much larger clone exists at a distance of one base, and base qualities are not known. The trial excluded patients who had a history of autoimmune disease or were on systemic immunosuppression. Peripheral blood for TCR sequencing was collected from all dose cohorts at baseline, on cycle 4 day 1, and on cycle 7 day 1. The samples were drawn from a first-in-human, open-label, multicenter phase I dose-escalation trial of ivuxolimab. Adults with locally advanced or metastatic melanoma, renal cell carcinoma, hepatocellular carcinoma or head and neck squamous cell carcinoma were enrolled in the trial. Before TCR sequencing, CD4+ T cells and CD8+ T cells were sorted from peripheral blood as separate populations. The sample is drawn from a study of OX40 agonist ivuxolimab in advanced cancers. Describing the broader study: Ivuxolimab was an agonistic, fully human IgG2 monoclonal antibody directed against OX40 (CD134), a costimulatory receptor. Patients were allowed to have had prior anti-PD-1, anti-PD-L1 or anti-CTLA-4 therapy, and more than 30% of the dose-escalation patients had previously received checkpoint inhibitors. In the dose-escalation cohort, more than 75% of patients were male, and the mean age was around 60 years, with a range of 23 to 79. Of the 50 to 55 dose-escalation patients, hepatocellular carcinoma was present in approximately 20, melanoma in some 15, renal cell carcinoma in 9 and head and neck cancer in 9. The monotherapy dose-escalation portion (N of about 50 patients) of the phase I ivuxolimab trial is reported in the paper. Intravenous ivuxolimab was administered to patients every 2 weeks at six dose levels: 0.01, 0.1, 0.3, 1.5, 3 and 10 mg/kg. Partial responses occurred in three dose-escalation patients: two with cutaneous melanoma and one with hepatocellular carcinoma. Peripheral TCRbeta sequencing aimed to test whether ivuxolimab altered TCR sequence diversity and caused clonal T-cell expansion.

Study-wide findings and limitations: In partial responders in the 0.1-3.0 mg/kg groups, normalized peripheral clonal expansion was found to be among the lowest, especially among CD8+ T cells. Low levels of normalized T-cell clonal expansion were also seen in some nonresponding patients. On average, CD8+ T cells showed more expanded clones than CD4+ T cells after ivuxolimab. Clonal expansion of both CD4+ and CD8+ blood T cells was observed from baseline to week 6 at doses 0.1 to 3.0 mg/kg. The antigen specificity of the peripheral T cells that underwent clonal expansion was not determined.

Genomic DNA was extracted from sorted cells for sequencing of the TCRbeta CDR3 region. The immunoSEQ Assay was used for sequencing of TCRbeta CDR3 regions. Drawn from immuneACCESS, this table holds only the in-frame rearrangements with V and J called that TCRdb kept. Clones are partly lost; checked studies trace under half to an unresolved V gene and leave the rest unexplained. The table for this sample lists over 75,000 clones; 85% to 95% of them were counted only once. The ten top clones hold 2% to 3% of the sample. The sequence was obtained from an adult with an advanced solid tumor such as melanoma, head and neck, liver or kidney cancer. Sequenced here: CD4+ or CD8+ T cells sorted from blood, sampled in a trial of the OX40 agonist ivuxolimab.

This receptor carries the CDR3 CASSPGTGNYGYTF. The nucleotides are TGCGCCAGCAGCCCCGGGACAGGGAACTATGGCTACACCTTC. Recombination connected TRBV4-3 to TRBJ1-2, with 9 bases aligning to TRBD1. The CDR3 spans 14 residues, from the cysteine through the phenylalanine. The read is trimmed to its CDR3 DNA, 42 bases read in frame from base 1. V is trimmed back by 4 bases and J by 2 bases, and the junction contains 2 bases that no gene match accounts for. As encoded in the germline V gene, CDR1 is LGHNA while CDR2 is YSLEER.